Below are 17 T cell receptor beta chains sequenced from a single sample in a study of regulatory T cells in long-lasting Graves disease. The authors built TCR beta libraries using iRepertoire HTBI primers and Arm-PCR of CDR3 regions. Each CDR3 protein is one row after TCRdb ran MiXCR on the multiplex PCR reads. The sample gives roughly 610,000 distinct CDR3 sequences, around 15% of which show up once; 12% is in the top ten. Stated time point: newly diagnosed GD, antithyroid drugs for less than 3 months. Generation of the TCR library employed RNA extracted from PBMCs. These sequences were also reported in another study, on T cells in Graves' hyperthyroidism and ophthalmopathy.

The sequenced sample was peripheral blood mononuclear cells (PBMCs), obtained at new diagnosis, from a patient treated with antithyroid drugs. These receptors were collected from a man aged 18 to 35 with Graves disease.

Remarks on this clonotype: A read error is likely, as this CDR3 ends without the conserved phenylalanine or tryptophan. The rearrangement links TRBV12-3 or TRBV12-4 to TRBJ2-1, with 12 nucleotides matching TRBD1. The CDR3 is 15 amino acids. V lost 5 bases to trimming and J lost 7 bases; unmatched junction nucleotides: 6. The chain's CDR3 is CASSPGQGALNEQFV. The CDR3 nucleotides are TGTGCCAGCAGTCCGGGACAGGGGGCCTTAAATGAGCAGTTCGTC.

The DNA for the CDR3 is TGTGCCACCAGCAACCCGACAAGCACAGATACGCAGTATTTT. Protein: CATSNPTSTDTQYF. The chain combines TRBV15 with TRBJ2-3; D not certain. From germline, CDR1 is LNHNV and CDR2 YYDKDF (reference sequence). The CDR3 spans 14 residues. Deletions cut 4 bases from V and 0 bases from J, with 8 bases between. Using reference TRBV15 and TRBJ2-3 for the parts outside the CDR3, the full variable domain is DAMVIQNPRYQVTQFGKPVTLSCSQTLNHNVMYWYQQKSSQAPKLLFHYYDKDFNNEADTPDNFQSRRPNTSFCFLDIRSPGLGDTAMYLCATSNPTSTDTQYFGPGTRLTVL.

This clonotype occurred many times. The rearrangement joins TRBV12-3 or TRBV12-4 to TRBJ1-1; the D gene is possibly TRBD1 (5 bases). CDR3 size: 13 residues. V lost 0 bases and J lost 9, with 11 bases in between. The CDR3 region is CASSLARGVKAFF. The CDR3 DNA reads as TGTGCCAGCAGTTTAGCTAGAGGGGTGAAAGCTTTCTTT.

This clonotype was seen more than once but under ten times. The chain uses TRBV3-1 and TRBJ2-5; 7 nucleotides match TRBD1. The CDR3 loop spans 13 amino acids. Germline V gene sequence: CDR1 LGHDT, CDR2 YNNKEL (reference sequence). V lost 6 bases and J lost 5; bases outside the gene matches: 6. Here the CDR3 reads CASRQTGEETQYF. DNA of the CDR3: TGTGCCAGCAGACAAACAGGGGAGGAGACCCAGTACTTC.

The chain is built from TRBV10-3 and TRBJ2-1; D not certain. The CDR3 totals 17 residues. Between the trimmed V and J ends, which lost 4 bases and 0 bases, there was a span of 16 bases. Germline assignment: CDR1 ENHRY and CDR2 SYGVKD. This CDR3 is CAISGFREHNSYNEQFF. The CDR3 nucleotides read TGTGCCATCAGTGGGTTTAGGGAACATAACTCCTACAATGAGCAGTTCTTC.

This clonotype was picked up many times. This chain links TRBV7-3 with TRBJ2-7; a possible D gene is TRBD2 (5 bases). This CDR3 has 15 amino acids. CDR1 and CDR2 from the germline V gene are SGHTA and FQGTGA. The V and J ends lost 0 bases and 4 bases respectively, with 13 bases between them. The CDR3 is CASSLTMGSPYEQYF. The CDR3 DNA follows: TGTGCCAGCAGCTTAACAATGGGGAGCCCTTACGAGCAGTACTTC.

The gene calls are TRBV29-1 and TRBJ2-5; D unclear. This CDR3 comprises 14 residues. Germline V gives CDR1 SQVTM, CDR2 ANQGSEA. V was trimmed by 5 bases and J by 5 bases, leaving 18 bases between them. CDR3 in DNA: TGCAGCGTTTTTCCGGGTTACAAGGATGAGACCCAGTACTTC. As protein: CSVFPGYKDETQYF.

Remarks on this clonotype: This sequence may be a read error, since a much larger clone differs from it by one base. The chain uses TRBV7-3 and TRBJ2-7, with 7 positions matching TRBD1. The CDR3 covers 14 residues. The V gene's germline CDR1 is SGHTA and CDR2 FQGTGA. V gave up 4 bases and J gave up 3 bases; unmatched junction bases: 6. The CDR3 here is CASSSGTAHYEQYF. CDR3 in DNA: TGTGCCAGCAGCTCGGGGACAGCTCACTACGAGCAGTACTTC.

This clonotype has at least ten counts. This chain connects TRBV7-9 to TRBJ2-3; 13 nucleotides align to TRBD2. CDR3 size: 16 residues. The V gene end was trimmed by 2 bases and the J gene end by 5 bases; junction bases not matched to a gene: 4. Looked up from germline, CDR1 is SEHNR and CDR2 is FQNEAQ (reference sequence). The CDR3 DNA is TGTGCCAGCAGCTTATCAGGACTAGCGGGAGTAGATACGCAGTATTTT. The encoded protein is CASSLSGLAGVDTQYF.

This clonotype showed up many times. The chain combines TRBV30 with TRBJ2-1; TRBD1 matches 9 bases. With V trimmed by 0 bases and J by 4 bases, 1 base remained unmatched. This CDR3 comprises 14 residues. Germline-derived CDR1 and CDR2 are GTSNPN and SVGIG (reference sequence). DNA of the CDR3: TGTGCCTGGAGTGTGGACAGGGGATACAATGAGCAGTTCTTC. Residues: CAWSVDRGYNEQFF.

In its sample, this clonotype was seen a few times. J is TRBJ2-7 and V is TRBV28; either TRBD1 or TRBD2 may fit D (5 bases each). The CDR3 is made up of 13 amino acids. V shed 6 bases and J shed 7 bases, with 16 bases lying between them. The germline V gene has CDR1 MDHEN and CDR2 SYDVKM. In DNA, the CDR3 is TGTGCCAGCAGGCCCCCGGGGCTGGGAGAGCAGTACTTC. It specifies CASRPPGLGEQYF.

The rearrangement links TRBV6-2 or TRBV6-3 to TRBJ2-5; tentative D call: TRBD1 (5 bases). Germline V gene lookup returns CDR1 MNHEY and CDR2 SVGEGT. Between the trimmed V and J ends, which lost 0 bases and 4 bases, there was a span of 9 bases. This CDR3 region has 14 residues. CDR3 sequence (DNA): TGTGCCAGCAGTTACTCGACCAGGGCAGAGACCCAGTACTTC. Translation: CASSYSTRAETQYF.

This clonotype was seen a handful of times. V and J are TRBV10-3 and TRBJ1-1, with unresolved D. The CDR3 runs 13 residues. Germline loops: CDR1 ENHRY, CDR2 SYGVKD. Trimming removed 2 bases from V and 3 bases from J, with 7 bases in between. The CDR3 here is CAISEIRDTEAFF. The CDR3 DNA is TGTGCCATCAGTGAGATTAGGGACACTGAAGCTTTCTTT.

This clonotype was picked up a small number of times. The chain links TRBV18 to TRBJ2-3, with 11 bases matching TRBD2. Trimming removed 4 bases from V and 2 bases from J; junction bases left unmatched: 8. The CDR3 is 17 amino acids. The germline V gene has CDR1 KGHSH and CDR2 LQKENI. CDR3 sequence reads: CASSQQGLAEYTDTQYF. CDR3 nucleotides: TGTGCCAGCTCACAACAGGGACTAGCGGAATACACAGATACGCAGTATTTT. Based on the CDR3 plus reference TRBV18 and TRBJ2-3, the full variable domain is NAGVMQNPRHLVRRRGQEARLRCSPMKGHSHVYWYRQLPEEGLKFMVYLQKENIIDESGMPKERFSAEFPKEGPSILRIQQVVRGDSAAYFCASSQQGLAEYTDTQYFGPGTRLTVL.

This clonotype was seen repeatedly, ten times or more. V usage is TRBV6-1 and J usage is TRBJ2-1, with no clear D. CDR3 size: 12 residues. Germline V gene lookup returns CDR1 MNHNS and CDR2 SASEGT. V was shortened by 1 base and J by 3 bases, with 1 base between the two germline ends. The CDR3 is CASSEDYNEQFF. The CDR3 DNA follows: TGTGCCAGCAGTGAAGACTACAATGAGCAGTTCTTC.

The chain has TRBV4-1 and TRBJ2-1, with D tentatively TRBD2 (6 bases). Germline V gene data show CDR1 as MGHRA and CDR2 as YSYEKL. V was shortened by 0 bases and J by 7 bases, with 16 bases between the two germline ends. The CDR3 is made up of 16 amino acids. This chain's CDR3 is CASSQDSASEGNEQFF. DNA of the CDR3: TGCGCCAGCAGCCAAGATTCAGCTAGCGAAGGGAATGAGCAGTTCTTC.

This clonotype was seen more than once but under ten times. J is TRBJ1-1 and V is TRBV19; 9 nucleotides line up with TRBD1. The CDR3 is made up of 15 amino acids. CDR1 is LNHDA, CDR2 SQIVND, per germline (reference sequence). V trimming: 6 bases; J trimming: 1 base; junction bases outside the gene matches: 6. CDR3: CASSLRTGENTEAFF. The CDR3 bases are TGTGCCAGTAGCCTTAGGACAGGGGAGAACACTGAAGCTTTCTTT.